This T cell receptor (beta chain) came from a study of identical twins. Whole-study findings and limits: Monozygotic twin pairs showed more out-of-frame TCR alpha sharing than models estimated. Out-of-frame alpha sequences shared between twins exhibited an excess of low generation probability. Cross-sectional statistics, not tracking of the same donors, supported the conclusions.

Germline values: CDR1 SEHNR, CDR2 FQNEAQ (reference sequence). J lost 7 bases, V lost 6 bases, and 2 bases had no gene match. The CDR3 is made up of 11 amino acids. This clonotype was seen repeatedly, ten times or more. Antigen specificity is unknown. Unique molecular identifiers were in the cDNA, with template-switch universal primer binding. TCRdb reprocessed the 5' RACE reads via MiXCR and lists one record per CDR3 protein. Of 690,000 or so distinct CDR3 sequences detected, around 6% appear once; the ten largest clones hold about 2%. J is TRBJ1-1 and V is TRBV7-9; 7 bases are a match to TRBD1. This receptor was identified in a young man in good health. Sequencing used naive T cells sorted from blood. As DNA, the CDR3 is TGTGCCAGCAGACAGGGGATTGAAGCTTTCTTT. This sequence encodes CASRQGIEAFF.